This T cell receptor (beta chain) was identified in a study of OX40 agonist ivuxolimab in advanced cancers. Assay: immunoSEQ multiplex PCR; the TCRdb copy retains only in-frame clones and omits some. The repertoire holds tens of thousands of clones, with about nine tenths as singletons. With 4 bases removed from V and 5 bases from J, the gap between germline ends came to 15 bases. CDR3 size: 14 residues. CDR1 and CDR2 from the germline V gene are SGHDT and YYEEEE. V gene TRBV5-6 combines with J gene TRBJ2-5; D remains ambiguous. This sequence was found in an adult with an advanced solid tumor such as melanoma, head and neck, liver or kidney cancer. Specimen: CD4+ or CD8+ T cells sorted from blood, collected in a trial of the OX40 agonist ivuxolimab. The CDR3 is CASSSDGHWETQYF. CDR3 sequence (DNA): TGTGCCAGCAGCAGCGACGGCCACTGGGAGACCCAGTACTTC.